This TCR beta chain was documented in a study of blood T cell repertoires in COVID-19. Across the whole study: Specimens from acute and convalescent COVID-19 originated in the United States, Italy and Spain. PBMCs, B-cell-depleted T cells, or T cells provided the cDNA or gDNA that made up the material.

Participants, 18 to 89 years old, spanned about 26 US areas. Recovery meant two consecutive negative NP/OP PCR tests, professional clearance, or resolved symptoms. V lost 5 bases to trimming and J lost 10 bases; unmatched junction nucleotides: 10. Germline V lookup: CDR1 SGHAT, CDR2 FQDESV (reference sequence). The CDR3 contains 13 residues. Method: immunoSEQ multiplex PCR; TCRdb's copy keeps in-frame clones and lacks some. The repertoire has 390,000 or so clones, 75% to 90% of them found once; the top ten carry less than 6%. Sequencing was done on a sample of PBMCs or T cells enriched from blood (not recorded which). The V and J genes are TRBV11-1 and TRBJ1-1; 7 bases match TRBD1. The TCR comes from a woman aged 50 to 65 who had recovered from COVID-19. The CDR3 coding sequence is TGTGCCAGCAGCCTCGACAGGGACATTGCAGCTTTCTTT. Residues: CASSLDRDIAAFF.